A selection of T cell receptor beta chains follows, all from one sample in a study of T cell clones after liver transplantation. Clones were read by immunoSEQ multiplex PCR, and TCRdb kept only the in-frame ones, dropping some. The repertoire includes around 120,000 clones, about nine tenths of them detected once, and 0.65% to 0.95% sits in the top ten. This specimen was CD4+ T cells from blood, taken 12 months after liver transplant. All receptors derive from a human patient who received a liver transplant. Some T cells may be the graft donor's. Each CDR3 is given with its conserved first and last residue. The D gene is left open where the match is weak. Clone size is not always given. Where it is, it says once, few, many or a class for expanded clones.

cdr3_aa: CASSYSRDRAYEQYF
cdr3_nt: TGTGCCAGCAGTTACTCGAGGGACAGGGCCTACGAGCAGTACTTC
clone_size: .
j_call: TRBJ2-7
d_call: TRBD1
v_call: TRBV6-5

cdr3_aa: CASREYYGYTF
cdr3_nt: TGTGCCAGCAGGGAATACTATGGCTACACCTTC
clone_size: .
j_call: TRBJ1-2
d_call: .
v_call: TRBV2

cdr3_aa: CASREAGHSKNIQYF
cdr3_nt: TGTGCCAGCAGGGAAGCGGGACACTCCAAAAACATTCAGTACTTC
clone_size: .
j_call: TRBJ2-4
d_call: .
v_call: TRBV6-1

cdr3_aa: CASSSWDRGTDEQFF
cdr3_nt: TGTGCCAGCAGCTCCTGGGACAGGGGGACCGATGAGCAGTTCTTC
clone_size: .
j_call: TRBJ2-1
d_call: TRBD1
v_call: TRBV11-3

cdr3_aa: CASSGTGGHGYTF
cdr3_nt: TGTGCCAGCAGTGGAACAGGGGGCCATGGCTACACCTTC
clone_size: .
j_call: TRBJ1-2
d_call: TRBD1
v_call: TRBV27

cdr3_aa: CASIILVNTGELFF
cdr3_nt: TGTGCCAGCATTATACTAGTTAACACCGGGGAGCTGTTTTTT
clone_size: once
j_call: TRBJ2-2
d_call: .
v_call: TRBV28

cdr3_aa: CASTNRPDTEAFF
cdr3_nt: TGTGCCAGCACCAACAGGCCCGACACTGAAGCTTTCTTT
clone_size: .
j_call: TRBJ1-1
d_call: .
v_call: TRBV27

cdr3_aa: CASSYSGRSTGELFF
cdr3_nt: TGTGCCAGCAGTTACTCGGGACGGTCCACCGGGGAGCTGTTTTTT
clone_size: .
j_call: TRBJ2-2
d_call: .
v_call: TRBV6-6

cdr3_aa: CASSMTGTTDTQYF
cdr3_nt: TGTGCCAGCAGCATGACAGGGACCACAGATACGCAGTATTTT
clone_size: .
j_call: TRBJ2-3
d_call: TRBD1
v_call: TRBV11-3

cdr3_aa: CAIRGQGSSGNTIYF
cdr3_nt: TGTGCCATCAGGGGACAGGGGAGCTCTGGAAACACCATATATTTT
clone_size: .
j_call: TRBJ1-3
d_call: TRBD1
v_call: TRBV10-3

cdr3_aa: CASSLRGDGYTF
cdr3_nt: TGTGCCAGCAGCTTAAGAGGGGACGGCTACACCTTC
clone_size: many
j_call: TRBJ1-2
d_call: .
v_call: TRBV7-2

cdr3_aa: CASARGQETQYF
cdr3_nt: TGTGCCAGCGCTCGGGGGCAAGAGACCCAGTACTTC
clone_size: .
j_call: TRBJ2-5
d_call: .
v_call: TRBV2

cdr3_aa: CASSLAPGVTEAFF
cdr3_nt: TGTGCCAGCAGCCTCGCCCCGGGCGTCACTGAAGCTTTCTTT
clone_size: .
j_call: TRBJ1-1
d_call: .
v_call: TRBV14

cdr3_aa: CASSDQDQETQYF
cdr3_nt: TGTGCCAGCAGTGACCAGGACCAAGAGACCCAGTACTTC
clone_size: .
j_call: TRBJ2-5
d_call: .
v_call: TRBV2

cdr3_aa: CASSVGGTGGTGEQYF
cdr3_nt: TGTGCCAGCAGCGTAGGTGGGACAGGGGGAACGGGAGAGCAGTACTTC
clone_size: .
j_call: TRBJ2-7
d_call: TRBD1
v_call: TRBV9

cdr3_aa: CASSIRGPEAFF
cdr3_nt: TGTGCCAGTAGCATCAGGGGGCCTGAAGCTTTCTTT
clone_size: .
j_call: TRBJ1-1
d_call: TRBD1
v_call: TRBV19

cdr3_aa: CASSPGTGQSGNTIYF
cdr3_nt: TGTGCCAGCAGTCCAGGGACAGGCCAATCTGGAAACACCATATATTTT
clone_size: .
j_call: TRBJ1-3
d_call: TRBD1
v_call: TRBV27

cdr3_aa: CSVGGGQVSNYGYTF
cdr3_nt: TGCAGCGTTGGGGGGGGTCAGGTCTCTAACTATGGCTACACCTTC
clone_size: once
j_call: TRBJ1-2
d_call: .
v_call: TRBV29-1

cdr3_aa: CASSFLRGASNQPQHF
cdr3_nt: TGTGCCAGCAGTTTTCTACGGGGGGCTAGCAATCAGCCCCAGCATTTT
clone_size: once
j_call: TRBJ1-5
d_call: .
v_call: TRBV28

cdr3_aa: CASSANPDTQYF
cdr3_nt: TGCGCCAGCAGCGCGAACCCAGATACGCAGTATTTT
clone_size: .
j_call: TRBJ2-3
d_call: .
v_call: TRBV5-1

cdr3_aa: CASSLPTGTTGELFF
cdr3_nt: TGCGCCAGCAGCTTGCCGACAGGGACCACCGGGGAGCTGTTTTTT
clone_size: .
j_call: TRBJ2-2
d_call: TRBD1
v_call: TRBV5-1

cdr3_aa: CASSLAPGQGIEQYF
cdr3_nt: TGTGCCAGCAGCTTAGCACCGGGACAGGGTATCGAGCAGTACTTC
clone_size: .
j_call: TRBJ2-7
d_call: TRBD1
v_call: TRBV7-7

cdr3_aa: CASSYKGQMNYGYTF
cdr3_nt: TGTGCCAGCAGTTACAAGGGCCAGATGAACTATGGCTACACCTTC
clone_size: .
j_call: TRBJ1-2
d_call: .
v_call: TRBV6-6

cdr3_aa: CASRLAADNEQFF
cdr3_nt: TGTGCCAGCAGACTAGCGGCCGATAATGAGCAGTTCTTC
clone_size: .
j_call: TRBJ2-1
d_call: TRBD2
v_call: TRBV7-9

cdr3_aa: CASSKGGKSEAFF
cdr3_nt: TGTGCCAGCAGCAAAGGTGGGAAGTCTGAAGCTTTCTTT
clone_size: .
j_call: TRBJ1-1
d_call: .
v_call: TRBV21-1

cdr3_aa: CASSGGTAGVGYTF
cdr3_nt: TGCGCCAGCAGCGGGGGTACCGCGGGGGTTGGCTACACCTTC
clone_size: .
j_call: TRBJ1-2
d_call: .
v_call: TRBV5-1

cdr3_aa: CASTGQEGSYEQYF
cdr3_nt: TGTGCCAGTACCGGACAGGAGGGGTCCTACGAGCAGTACTTC
clone_size: .
j_call: TRBJ2-7
d_call: .
v_call: TRBV19

cdr3_aa: CASTRGPGLAGARTQEIQYF
cdr3_nt: TGTGCCAGCACCCGGGGCCCGGGACTAGCGGGAGCTAGGACCCAAGAGATCCAGTACTTC
clone_size: .
j_call: TRBJ2-5
d_call: TRBD2
v_call: TRBV28

cdr3_aa: CASSLRYEQYF
cdr3_nt: TGTGCCAGCAGTTTGAGGTACGAGCAGTACTTC
clone_size: .
j_call: TRBJ2-7
d_call: .
v_call: TRBV28

cdr3_aa: CASSFRNPETQYF
cdr3_nt: TGTGCCAGCAGTTTCCGGAACCCAGAGACCCAGTACTTC
clone_size: .
j_call: TRBJ2-5
d_call: .
v_call: TRBV28

cdr3_aa: CASRLNTEAFF
cdr3_nt: TGTGCCAGCAGGCTGAACACTGAAGCTTTCTTT
clone_size: .
j_call: TRBJ1-1
d_call: .
v_call: TRBV28

cdr3_aa: CASGPRGSGDNEQFF
cdr3_nt: TGTGCTAGTGGTCCCCGGGGTAGCGGGGACAATGAGCAGTTCTTC
clone_size: .
j_call: TRBJ2-1
d_call: TRBD2
v_call: TRBV12-5

cdr3_aa: CASSQDFADASTGELFF
cdr3_nt: TGTGCCAGCAGCCAAGATTTCGCGGACGCATCCACCGGGGAGCTGTTTTTT
clone_size: .
j_call: TRBJ2-2
d_call: .
v_call: TRBV4-2

cdr3_aa: CALRSSGELFF
cdr3_nt: TGTGCCCTAAGGTCCTCCGGGGAGCTGTTTTTT
clone_size: once
j_call: TRBJ2-2
d_call: .
v_call: TRBV6-1

cdr3_aa: CASSKAGQINGPEQYF
cdr3_nt: TGTGCCAGCAGCAAAGCGGGACAAATCAACGGTCCCGAGCAGTACTTC
clone_size: once
j_call: TRBJ2-7
d_call: .
v_call: TRBV21-1

cdr3_aa: CASSGDGLTNYGYTF
cdr3_nt: TGTGCCAGTAGTGGGGACGGCTTAACTAACTATGGCTACACCTTC
clone_size: .
j_call: TRBJ1-2
d_call: .
v_call: TRBV19

cdr3_aa: CASSLSLTSPPYEQYF
cdr3_nt: TGTGCCAGCAGCTTATCACTCACAAGTCCCCCCTACGAGCAGTACTTC
clone_size: .
j_call: TRBJ2-7
d_call: .
v_call: TRBV11-3

cdr3_aa: CASSPQSGTGDETQYF
cdr3_nt: TGTGCCAGCAGCCCGCAATCCGGGACAGGGGACGAGACCCAGTACTTC
clone_size: .
j_call: TRBJ2-5
d_call: TRBD1
v_call: TRBV13

cdr3_aa: CASRNPGGLNEKLFF
cdr3_nt: TGTGCCAGCAGAAACCCGGGGGGGCTTAATGAAAAACTGTTTTTT
clone_size: .
j_call: TRBJ1-4
d_call: .
v_call: TRBV6-5

cdr3_aa: CASSDQLGTENEKLFF
cdr3_nt: TGTGCCAGCAGTGATCAACTTGGGACAGAGAATGAAAAACTGTTTTTT
clone_size: .
j_call: TRBJ1-4
d_call: TRBD1
v_call: TRBV6-1

cdr3_aa: CASSLGGLAVETQYF
cdr3_nt: TGTGCCAGCAGCTTAGGGGGACTAGCGGTAGAGACCCAGTACTTC
clone_size: once
j_call: TRBJ2-5
d_call: TRBD2
v_call: TRBV7-2

cdr3_aa: CASGSGQGATDTQYF
cdr3_nt: TGTGCTAGTGGCTCCGGACAGGGGGCAACAGATACGCAGTATTTT
clone_size: once
j_call: TRBJ2-3
d_call: TRBD1
v_call: TRBV12-5

cdr3_aa: CASSLGTGGNTDTQYF
cdr3_nt: TGTGCCAGCAGCCTAGGGACAGGAGGGAACACAGATACGCAGTATTTT
clone_size: few
j_call: TRBJ2-3
d_call: TRBD1
v_call: TRBV14

cdr3_aa: CSVQIDRGEQFF
cdr3_nt: TGCAGCGTTCAGATAGATCGGGGCGAGCAGTTCTTC
clone_size: .
j_call: TRBJ2-1
d_call: .
v_call: TRBV29-1

cdr3_aa: CASSELGSGTGFYGYTF
cdr3_nt: TGTGCCAGCAGTGAATTGGGGTCGGGGACAGGATTCTATGGCTACACCTTC
clone_size: .
j_call: TRBJ1-2
d_call: TRBD1
v_call: TRBV25-1

cdr3_aa: CASIQPGQGSYEQYF
cdr3_nt: TGTGCCAGCATCCAACCGGGACAGGGCTCCTACGAGCAGTACTTC
clone_size: once
j_call: TRBJ2-7
d_call: TRBD1
v_call: TRBV28

cdr3_aa: CAISQKETQYF
cdr3_nt: TGTGCCATCAGTCAAAAAGAGACCCAGTACTTC
clone_size: .
j_call: TRBJ2-5
d_call: .
v_call: TRBV10-3

cdr3_aa: CASSLVDRSIQYF
cdr3_nt: TGTGCCAGCAGTTTAGTAGACAGGAGTATTCAGTACTTC
clone_size: .
j_call: TRBJ2-4
d_call: .
v_call: TRBV28

cdr3_aa: CASSYLTGELFF
cdr3_nt: TGTGCCAGCAGCTACCTAACCGGGGAGCTGTTTTTT
clone_size: .
j_call: TRBJ2-2
d_call: .
v_call: TRBV7-9

cdr3_aa: CASSPPGQRGNTIYF
cdr3_nt: TGTGCCAGCAGCCCCCCCGGACAGAGGGGAAACACCATATATTTT
clone_size: .
j_call: TRBJ1-3
d_call: .
v_call: TRBV9

cdr3_aa: CASSLSSEPGPSGYNEQFF
cdr3_nt: TGTGCCAGCAGTTTAAGCAGCGAACCCGGTCCTAGCGGGTACAATGAGCAGTTCTTC
clone_size: once
j_call: TRBJ2-1
d_call: TRBD2
v_call: TRBV27